What follows are 24 T cell receptor beta chains derived from one specimen sequenced in a study of siplizumab effects on memory and regulatory T cells. Repertoires were generated with immunoSEQ multiplex PCR, while TCRdb's copy carries only in-frame clones and drops some. The table has tens of thousands of clones, approximately 93% seen once. The sequenced sample was non-Treg CD4+ T cells sorted from blood. These receptors were taken from a human donor in good health.

The rearrangement links TRBV30 to TRBJ2-4; no clear D. CDR3 size: 16 residues. Germline lookup yields CDR1 GTSNPN and CDR2 SVGIG (reference sequence). Trimming removed 4 bases at V and 0 bases at J, with 16 bases between. The CDR3 loop reads CAWTPVMALAKNIQYF. The CDR3 nucleotides read TGTGCCTGGACCCCCGTTATGGCCCTAGCCAAAAACATTCAGTACTTC.

The table lists this clone with a count of one. The rearrangement joins TRBV19 to TRBJ2-3; D gene unclear. This CDR3 has 16 amino acids. In germline, CDR1 is LNHDA, CDR2 SQIVND (reference sequence). Trimming pared 0 bases from V and 3 bases from J, leaving 13 bases between. The DNA for the CDR3 is TGTGCCAGTAGTATAGATAGGCAGACGAATACAGATACGCAGTATTTT. Its protein product is CASSIDRQTNTDTQYF.

This clone was counted a few times. The rearrangement joins TRBV2 to TRBJ1-1, with a possible D match to TRBD1 (5 bases). The CDR3 is 13 amino acids. V lost 4 bases and J lost 4, with 10 bases in between. Germline V gene data show CDR1 as SNHLY and CDR2 as FYNNEI. This CDR3 reads CASSGDRPTEAFF. CDR3 DNA sequence: TGTGCCAGCAGTGGAGACAGACCCACTGAAGCTTTCTTT.

This rearrangement joins TRBV6-5 to TRBJ2-7; the D gene is possibly TRBD1 (5 bases). CDR3 length: 14 residues. Between the trimmed V and J ends, which lost 7 bases and 6 bases, there was a span of 19 bases. Germline assignment: CDR1 MNHEY and CDR2 SVGAGI. CDR3 residues: CASNTQPGLGEQYF. The DNA for the CDR3 is TGTGCCAGCAATACGCAGCCAGGGCTGGGCGAGCAGTACTTC.

The V and J genes are TRBV7-7 and TRBJ2-5, with TRBD2 matching over 7 bases. Germline V gene data show CDR1 as SSHAT and CDR2 as FNYEAQ (reference sequence). The CDR3 has 13 residues. This CDR3 reads CASRNAGGETQYF. For the CDR3, the DNA is TGTGCTAGCCGCAACGCCGGGGGGGAGACCCAGTACTTC.

The genes are TRBV7-3 and TRBJ2-3; 7 bases match TRBD1. Trimming at V came to 5 bases and at J to 6 bases, leaving 8 bases not matched to a gene. The CDR3 has 14 residues. Germline values: CDR1 SGHTA, CDR2 FQGTGA. The CDR3 DNA is TGTGCCAGCAGCATGGACAGGCCCCCCGATACGCAGTATTTT. Amino acid sequence: CASSMDRPPDTQYF. The entire variable domain, with the rest obtained from reference TRBV7-3 and TRBJ2-3, is as follows: GAGVSQTPSNKVTEKGKYVELRCDPISGHTALYWYRQSLGQGPEFLIYFQGTGAADDSGLPNDRFFAVRPEGSVSTLKIQRTERGDSAVYLCASSMDRPPDTQYFGPGTRLTVL.

The sample holds a few counts of this clone. This chain links TRBV9 with TRBJ1-1; D not resolved. Trimming stripped 3 bases from V and 7 bases from J, with 7 bases between. This CDR3 comprises 11 residues. The germline CDR1 and CDR2 sequences are SGDLS and YYNGEE. CDR3: CASSGESEAFF. CDR3 DNA: TGTGCCAGCAGCGGAGAGAGTGAAGCTTTCTTT.

The chain joins TRBV10-3 to TRBJ1-3, with D maybe TRBD1 (5 bases). The CDR3 has 16 amino acids. The germline gives CDR1 ENHRY, CDR2 SYGVKD. The V end was cut by 7 bases, the J end by 0 bases, with 16 bases between. The CDR3: CAITGMGLSSGNTIYF. DNA for the CDR3: TGTGCCATCACCGGAATGGGACTTTCCTCTGGAAACACCATATATTTT.

The genes are TRBV5-4 and TRBJ2-5, with 10 positions matching TRBD2. Trimming cost V 0 bases and J 7 bases; bases outside gene matches: 6. CDR1 is SGHNT, CDR2 YYREEE, per germline (reference sequence). The CDR3 has 15 residues. The CDR3 DNA sequence: TGTGCCAGCAGCTTGGGCGGACTAGCGGAACGGACCCAGTACTTC. It encodes CASSLGGLAERTQYF. The full variable domain, rest sourced from reference TRBV5-4 and TRBJ2-5, is ETGVTQSPTHLIKTRGQQVTLRCSSQSGHNTVSWYQQALGQGPQFIFQYYREEENGRGNFPPRFSGLQFPNYSSELNVNALELDDSALYLCASSLGGLAERTQYFGPGTRLLVL.

The chain couples TRBV13 to TRBJ1-4, with D tentatively TRBD1 (5 bases). The germline gives CDR1 PRHDT, CDR2 FYEKMQ (reference sequence). V lost 5 bases and J lost 10, with 17 bases in between. This CDR3 is built from 14 residues. The CDR3 reads CASSPPAGNGKLFF. DNA for the CDR3: TGTGCCAGCAGCCCCCCGGCAGGGAACGGAAAACTGTTTTTT.

The chain has TRBV18 and TRBJ1-5; 7 bases match TRBD1. The CDR3 extends over 16 amino acids. Germline lookup yields CDR1 KGHSH and CDR2 LQKENI. The junction had 11 bases not matched to a gene; V was cut back by 4 bases and J by 5 bases. DNA of the CDR3: TGTGCCAGCTCACTCAGGGCTCAGGGGGTAGATCAGCCCCAGCATTTT. Its protein product is CASSLRAQGVDQPQHF.

This chain connects TRBV6-5 to TRBJ2-2; D perhaps matches TRBD1 (5 bases). The CDR3 covers 14 residues. Germline CDR1 MNHEY, CDR2 SVGAGI. The V end was cut by 11 bases, the J end by 3 bases, with 16 bases between. The CDR3, as DNA: TGTGCCGGGGCCCCGGGTTTATACACCGGGGAGCTGTTTTTT. It specifies CAGAPGLYTGELFF.

The chain couples TRBV18 to TRBJ1-1; D unclear. Deletions cut 4 bases from V and 9 bases from J, with 15 bases between. This CDR3 region has 13 residues. Germline V lookup: CDR1 KGHSH, CDR2 LQKENI. CDR3 protein: CASSLRGEQKAFF. In DNA form, the CDR3 reads TGTGCCAGCTCACTACGCGGAGAACAGAAAGCTTTCTTT.

This chain links TRBV19 with TRBJ1-5; D call uncertain. The ends were cut back, 3 bases at V and 7 bases at J, with 7 bases in the middle. The CDR3 runs 12 residues. Per the germline V gene, CDR1 is LNHDA and CDR2 is SQIVND (reference sequence). The DNA of the CDR3 is TGTGCCAGTAGTATTGGGAGGCAGCCCCAGCATTTT. Its translation: CASSIGRQPQHF.

This clone was observed a single time. The chain recombines TRBV30 with TRBJ1-4; TRBD1 agrees at 7 bases. Germline V CDR1 and CDR2: GTSNPN, SVGIG (reference sequence). This CDR3 contains 14 residues. J lost 7 bases, V lost 2 bases, and 7 bases had no gene match. The CDR3 sequence is CAWSTGTVPEKLFF. Here the CDR3 DNA reads TGTGCCTGGAGTACCGGGACAGTGCCTGAAAAACTGTTTTTT.

The chain has TRBV9 and TRBJ1-1; no clear D gene. CDR1 is SGDLS, CDR2 YYNGEE, per germline. V was clipped by 0 bases and J by 3 bases, with 9 bases between them. The CDR3 consists of 14 residues. As DNA, the CDR3 is TGTGCCAGCAGCGTAGGGGTTTCGGACACTGAAGCTTTCTTT. This gives the protein CASSVGVSDTEAFF.

The chain couples TRBV6-5 to TRBJ1-1; a weak D match, TRBD1 (6 bases). Germline-derived CDR1 and CDR2 are MNHEY and SVGAGI. The CDR3 extends over 15 amino acids. V lost 0 bases to trimming and J lost 11 bases, with 19 bases between them. The CDR3 sequence: CASSYSLGHSMEAFF. The CDR3 DNA reads TGTGCCAGCAGTTACTCGCTGGGACATTCCATGGAGGCTTTCTTT.

V is TRBV6-6 and J is TRBJ1-6; weak D call: TRBD1 (6 bases). Germline V gives CDR1 MNHNY, CDR2 SVGAGI (reference sequence). The CDR3 extends over 14 amino acids. Trimming took 6 bases from V and 7 from J, leaving 13 bases between them. As DNA, the CDR3 is TGTGCCAGCAGGTTACAGGGTGGGAATTCACCCCTCCACTTT. Translating gives CASRLQGGNSPLHF.

The J gene is TRBJ1-1, the V gene TRBV6-5; no clear D gene. The germline V gene encodes CDR1 MNHEY and CDR2 SVGAGI. Trimming pared 6 bases from V and 1 base from J, leaving 12 bases between. The CDR3 loop spans 14 amino acids. The CDR3, as DNA: TGTGCCAGCAGGCGCGACACGGGGAACACTGAAGCTTTCTTT. Translating gives CASRRDTGNTEAFF.

J is TRBJ1-2 and V is TRBV29-1, with 8 bases identical to TRBD1. This CDR3 contains 12 residues. Germline loops: CDR1 SQVTM, CDR2 ANQGSEA. V trimming: 7 bases; J trimming: 6 bases; junction bases outside the gene matches: 7. The CDR3 loop reads CSATGQGHGYTF. The CDR3 DNA is TGCAGCGCTACAGGACAGGGACATGGCTACACCTTC.

The gene calls are TRBV5-1 and TRBJ1-1, with D possibly matching TRBD1 (5 bases). The CDR3 totals 14 residues. Germline CDR1 and CDR2: SGHRS and YFSETQ. The V and J ends lost 0 bases and 4 bases respectively, with 10 bases between them. CDR3: CASSLVPGSTEAFF. The CDR3 DNA follows: TGCGCCAGCAGCTTGGTTCCAGGGAGCACTGAAGCTTTCTTT. Full variable domain (outside the CDR3, taken from reference TRBV5-1 and TRBJ1-1): KAGVTQTPRYLIKTRGQQVTLSCSPISGHRSVSWYQQTPGQGLQFLFEYFSETQRNKGNFPGRFSGRQFSNSRSEMNVSTLELGDSALYLCASSLVPGSTEAFFGQGTRLTVV.

To note about this clone: Other DNA sequences in the same sample also yield this CDR3. V gene TRBV18 combines with J gene TRBJ2-6; D call uncertain. Germline V gene data show CDR1 as KGHSH and CDR2 as LQKENI. CDR3 length: 13 amino acids. V dropped 6 bases and J dropped 0 bases, with 3 bases sitting between them. The CDR3, as DNA: TGTGCCAGCTCTCTCTCTGGGGCCAACGTCCTGACTTTC. This translates into CASSLSGANVLTF.

This sequence joins TRBV18 and TRBJ1-2, with D unclear. Germline V CDR1 and CDR2: KGHSH, LQKENI. V was clipped by 2 bases and J by 6 bases, with 10 bases between them. This CDR3 has 13 residues. The CDR3 loop is CASSPSEGNGYTF. CDR3 DNA sequence: TGTGCCAGCTCACCATCAGAGGGTAATGGCTACACCTTC.

CDR3 coding DNA: TGCGCCAGCAGCTTGGGCGGGAGGGAATACAATGAGCAGTTCTTC. Its translation is CASSLGGREYNEQFF. The V gene is TRBV5-1, the J gene TRBJ2-1, with 9 bases aligning to TRBD2. The junction had 2 bases not matched to a gene; V was cut back by 0 bases and J by 4 bases. The CDR3 is 15 residues long. Germline V CDR1 and CDR2: SGHRS, YFSETQ.